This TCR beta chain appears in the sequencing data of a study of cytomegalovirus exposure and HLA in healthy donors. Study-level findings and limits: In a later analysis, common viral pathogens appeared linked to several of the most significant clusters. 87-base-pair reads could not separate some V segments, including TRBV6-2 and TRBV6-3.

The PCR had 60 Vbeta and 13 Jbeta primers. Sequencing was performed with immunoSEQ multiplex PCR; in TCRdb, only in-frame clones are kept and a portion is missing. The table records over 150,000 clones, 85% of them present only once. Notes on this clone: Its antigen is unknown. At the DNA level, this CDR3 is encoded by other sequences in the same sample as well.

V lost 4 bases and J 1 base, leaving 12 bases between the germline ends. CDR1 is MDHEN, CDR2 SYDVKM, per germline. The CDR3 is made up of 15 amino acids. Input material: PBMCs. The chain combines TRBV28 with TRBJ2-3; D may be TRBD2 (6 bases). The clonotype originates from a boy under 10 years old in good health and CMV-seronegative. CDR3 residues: CASSSLTGGTDTQYF. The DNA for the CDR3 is TGTGCCAGCAGTTCCCTAACGGGAGGCACAGATACGCAGTATTTT.